The rows below give T cell receptor beta chains drawn from one sample of a study of vaccination effects on CD4 cells after COVID-19. Only in-frame clones appear in the TCRdb table, and some are missing; sequencing was by immunoSEQ multiplex PCR. The table has tens of thousands of clones, approximately 77% seen once. The antigens these receptors bind are not known. The specimen comprised CD4+ T cells from PBMCs cultured without peptide, sampled before COVID-19 vaccination. The receptors derive from a human donor who received a COVID-19 vaccine. Both conserved end residues are part of each CDR3.

j_call,v_call,cdr3_aa
TRBJ2-3,TRBV3-1/TRBV3-2,CASSHGGVRTDTQYF
TRBJ2-5,TRBV7-3,CASSWDRGETQYF
TRBJ1-3,TRBV25-1,CASSSGNTIYF
TRBJ1-2,TRBV5-5,CASSLVQSLNYGYTF
TRBJ2-5,TRBV13,CASSLLGLAGDQETQYF
TRBJ1-4,TRBV2,CASRGRAIQINEKLFF
TRBJ2-5,TRBV11-3,CASSLGRRVLETQYF
TRBJ2-2,TRBV28,CASSLGTGELFF
TRBJ1-2,TRBV5-1,CASSLGGTNYGYTF
TRBJ2-1,TRBV5-1,CASRRAPQGLDEQFF
TRBJ1-1,TRBV5-1,CASSLGELHMNTEAFF
TRBJ1-2,TRBV15,CATSREGHRYGYTF
TRBJ2-3,TRBV4-2,CASSQAGGVRDLGTDTQYF
TRBJ1-1,TRBV29-1,CSVYGQGVTEAFF
TRBJ2-5,TRBV7-2,CASSSSGVQETQYF
TRBJ2-5,TRBV7-2,CASSPGGRGVSGKAQYF
TRBJ2-3,TRBV29-1,CSVAGQGTDTQYF
TRBJ2-1,TRBV7-6,CASSLIPSGGFDEQFF
TRBJ2-5,TRBV6-5,CASRERGGLETQYF
TRBJ1-2,TRBV4-3,CASSPGTGQGDGYTF
TRBJ1-3,TRBV4-3,CASSQDTRDNFGNTIYF
TRBJ1-3,TRBV5-1,CASSTPGQRIYF